Sequencing of this TCR beta chain was carried out in a study of blood T cells in healthy people across ages (dated by TCRdb to the mid-2010s). The study in broad terms: In model experiments, roughly one uniquely barcoded TCR beta cDNA molecule per two T cells was captured by template switching. To track age-related changes in TCR beta repertoire diversity, the study relied on deep sequencing normalized with unique cDNA molecular identifiers. The donors were divided into four age groups: young (average approximately 15 years), middle-aged (almost 40), aged (about 56) and long-lived (roughly 88). To avoid experimental bias, donors of different ages were spread randomly across the sequencing lanes. The study analyzed two additional independent replicas of 1 million unique cDNA reads from the same blood draw for two donors, one aged 18 to 29 and one aged 80 or older. Overall study results and their limits: There was a strong correlation between observed TCR beta diversity and the percentage of naive T cells measured by flow cytometry. Conclusive comparison of naive and antigen-experienced compartments was prevented by the profiling of bulk unsorted PBMCs. Total diversity estimates from one million sequenced T cells were considered lower bounds and underestimates. Observed TCR beta diversity per million T cells fell roughly linearly with age, and a significant reduction was already apparent by age around 36. The CMV infection status of donors was not known, potentially confounding age-related changes in expanded clonotypes. Compared with the aged group, the long-lived group had more naive CD4+ T cells, fewer expanded clones and increased TCR diversity, suggesting age selection.

The CDR3 holds 13 amino acids from the cysteine to the phenylalanine. The entry retains the CDR3 DNA only, 39 bases that are in frame from base 1. Concerning this clonotype: No cognate antigen has been identified for it. A junction boundary mismatches the germline segment, possibly from a read error.

Libraries were made using 5' RACE. The sequencing machine was an Illumina HiSeq 2500. A second PCR of roughly 7 to 11 cycles was performed with a sample-barcoded 5' primer and a J-beta primer mix. A template-switch 5' adaptor carrying 12 random nucleotides introduced a unique molecular identifier onto each TCR beta cDNA molecule. Each sample yielded at least 2.5 million CDR3-containing paired-end reads. The Mint cDNA synthesis kit, primed by a TRBC-specific oligonucleotide, was used to synthesize first-strand cDNA from all RNA. Following uracil-DNA glycosylase treatment, all cDNA underwent a first 18-cycle PCR with the universal primers M1SS and BC2_uni_R. Per the original workflow: For normalization, 1 million high-quality reads were randomly selected from each sample, with every read carrying a distinct molecular identifier. Reads sharing molecular identifiers were discarded rather than binned into consensus sequences. MiTCR, with a Q25 quality threshold and the strictest error-elimination algorithm, was used for CDR3 identification, clonotype clustering and error correction. A nonparametric unseen species model with Euler transformation was used to estimate lower-bound total TCR beta diversity. TCRdb reprocessed the public reads (quality trimming at Q25 with fastp, clone calling with MiXCR) and kept in-frame beta chains. Rows are unified per CDR3 protein, each entry keeping the most common DNA and genes. TCRdb, rather than the study authors, made the V and J calls. Here the sample has fewer than 900,000 distinct CDR3 sequences; 49% occur a single time. In total, the top ten clones hold 30% to 40% of the sample.

The 39 donors, aged about 6 to 100 years, were systemically healthy Caucasian individuals from Russia. Each donor gave about 9.7 milliliters of peripheral blood, drawn into EDTA-treated Vacutainer tubes. Ficoll-Paque density-gradient centrifugation was used to isolate PBMCs, with at least 6.5 million per sample. Total RNA was extracted from PBMCs with Trizol reagent, with at least 6 micrograms obtained per sample. The percentages of naive CD45RAhigh/CD27high T cells were determined by flow cytometry on a PBMC aliquot from every donor. The chain employs TRBV12-3 or TRBV12-4 and TRBJ1-1; the D gene is not confidently resolved. This sequence was found in a woman aged 60-70 years in good health. The specimen sequenced was blood. The DNA sequence is as follows: TGTGCCTGCAGTTTTCGTCGGCCTACTGAAGCTTTCTTT. This sequence encodes CACSFRRPTEAFF.